This T cell receptor (beta chain) was captured in a study of T cell repertoires in cytomegalovirus infection (dated by TCRdb to 2018 to 2020). Background on the whole study: Donor HLA type was relevant to the analysis, because carriage of CMV infection together with the matching HLA type was indicated by public TCR beta signatures. Summary of the overall study and its limitations: Carriers of CMV infection plus the relevant HLA type were discriminated by the cumulative frequency of public TCR beta family members in the study cohort and in an independent roughly 370-donor cohort. The ex vivo response was dominated by HLA-C-restricted CMV-specific TCR beta clonotypes, which also provided the single most frequent clonotype in two of eight donors.

Instrument used: Illumina HiSeq 1500. TCRdb reanalyzed the raw reads on its own, using fastp at Q25 for trimming and MiXCR for clone calling, and kept in-frame beta chains. Rows merge per CDR3 protein into single entries with the most common DNA and genes. Here the sample has approximately 290,000 distinct CDR3 sequences; under 30% occur a single time. Approximately 15% of the sample is held by the ten biggest clonotypes. CDR1 and CDR2 are read off the germline V gene as SGHTA and FQGNSA. V loses 5 bases, J loses 7 bases, and the germline ends lie 18 bases apart. There are 16 amino acids in the CDR3, from cysteine to phenylalanine inclusive. CDR3 DNA is the only sequence kept; it has 48 bases, read in frame from the first base. This clonotype was detected many times. The clone's antigen remains unknown. Base-call qualities are not available, and no considerably larger clone is one nucleotide away.

The V and J genes are TRBV7-2 and TRBJ1-6; the best D guess is TRBD1, with 6 bases matching. The specimen sequenced was PBMCs. This sequence originates from a human donor in good health (CMV status not recorded). Some clones in this sample may be carry-over from other donors' samples. CDR3 protein: CASSPKTGMWNSPLHF. The nucleotide sequence is given as TGTGCCAGCAGCCCCAAAACAGGGATGTGGAATTCACCCCTCCACTTT. The CDR3, completed at both ends by the reference TRBV7-2 and TRBJ1-6 genes, gives the full variable domain GAGVSQSPSNKVTEKGKDVELRCDPISGHTALYWYRQSLGQGLEFLIYFQGNSAPDKSGLPSDRFSAERTGGSVSTLTIQRTQQEDSAVYLCASSPKTGMWNSPLHFGNGTRLTVT.